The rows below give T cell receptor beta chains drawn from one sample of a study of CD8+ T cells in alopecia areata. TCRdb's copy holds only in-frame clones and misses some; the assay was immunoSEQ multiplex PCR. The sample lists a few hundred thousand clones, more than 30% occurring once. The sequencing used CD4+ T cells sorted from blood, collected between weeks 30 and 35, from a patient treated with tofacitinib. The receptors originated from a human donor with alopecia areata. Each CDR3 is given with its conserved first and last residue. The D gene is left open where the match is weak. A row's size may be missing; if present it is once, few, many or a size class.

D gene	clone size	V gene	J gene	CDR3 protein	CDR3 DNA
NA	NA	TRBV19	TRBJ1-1	CASSGGDRLNTEAFF	TGTGCCAGTAGTGGTGGAGACAGACTGAACACTGAAGCTTTCTTT
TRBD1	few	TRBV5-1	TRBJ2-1	CASSLGQGAITGEQFF	TGCGCCAGCAGCTTGGGACAGGGGGCTATTACGGGTGAGCAGTTCTTC
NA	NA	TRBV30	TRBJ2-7	CAFSGAGYEQYF	TGTGCCTTCTCGGGGGCCGGCTACGAGCAGTACTTC
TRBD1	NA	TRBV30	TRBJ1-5	CAWSKGQGYQPQHF	TGTGCCTGGAGTAAGGGACAGGGATATCAGCCCCAGCATTTT
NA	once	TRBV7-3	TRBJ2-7	CASSLTMRGEQYF	TGTGCCAGCAGCTTAACTATGAGGGGCGAGCAGTACTTC
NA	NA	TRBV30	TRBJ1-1	CAWSAFPRGPTEAFF	TGTGCCTGGAGTGCGTTTCCCAGGGGACCCACTGAAGCTTTCTTT
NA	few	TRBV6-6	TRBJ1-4	CASSSPSNEKLFF	TGTGCCAGCAGTTCGCCCAGTAATGAAAAACTGTTTTTT
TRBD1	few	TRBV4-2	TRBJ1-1	CASSRQPGQYTEAFF	TGTGCCAGCAGCCGGCAACCGGGACAGTACACTGAAGCTTTCTTT
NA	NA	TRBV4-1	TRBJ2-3	CASSPRREDTQYF	TGCGCCAGCAGCCCGCGCAGAGAGGATACGCAGTATTTT
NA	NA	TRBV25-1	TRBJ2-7	CASSGWVGGDEQYF	TGTGCCAGCAGTGGTTGGGTAGGAGGGGACGAGCAGTACTTC
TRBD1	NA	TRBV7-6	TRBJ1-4	CASSPDRVTNEKLFF	TGTGCCAGCAGCCCAGACAGGGTAACTAATGAAAAACTGTTTTTT
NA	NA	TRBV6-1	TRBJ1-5	CASRGPNQPQHF	TGTGCCAGCAGGGGCCCTAATCAGCCCCAGCATTTT
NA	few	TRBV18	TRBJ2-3	CASSPEGGYSTDTQYF	TGTGCCAGCTCACCGGAAGGGGGATATAGCACAGATACGCAGTATTTT
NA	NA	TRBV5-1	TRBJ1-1	CASSFLRDGRVEAFF	TGCGCCAGCAGCTTTTTGAGGGACGGGCGAGTTGAAGCTTTCTTT
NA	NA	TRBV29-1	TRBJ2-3	CSVVIRYTDTQYF	TGCAGCGTTGTAATTAGGTACACAGATACGCAGTATTTT
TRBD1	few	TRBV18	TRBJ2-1	CASSPPDRYNEQFF	TGTGCCAGCTCACCACCGGACAGGTACAATGAGCAGTTCTTC
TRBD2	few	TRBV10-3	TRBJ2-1	CAISSGSSYNEQFF	TGTGCCATCAGTAGCGGGAGCTCCTACAATGAGCAGTTCTTC
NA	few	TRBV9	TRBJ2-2	CASSSNRAGELFF	TGTGCCAGCAGCTCAAACAGGGCCGGGGAGCTGTTTTTT
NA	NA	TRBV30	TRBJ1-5	CAWSVGSLGNQPQHF	TGTGCCTGGAGTGTAGGGTCGTTAGGCAATCAGCCCCAGCATTTT
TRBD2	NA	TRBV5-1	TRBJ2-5	CASSLGTSGAPETQYF	TGCGCCAGCAGCTTGGGGACTAGCGGAGCTCCAGAGACCCAGTACTTC
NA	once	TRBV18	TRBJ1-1	CASSSGGGNTEAFF	TGTGCCAGCTCATCAGGCGGAGGGAACACTGAAGCTTTCTTT
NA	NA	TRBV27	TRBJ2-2	CASSFIGRTGELFF	TGTGCCAGCAGTTTTATCGGCAGGACCGGGGAGCTGTTTTTT
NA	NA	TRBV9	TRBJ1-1	CASSPHRTDLNTEAFF	TGTGCCAGCAGCCCCCATAGGACGGATCTGAACACTGAAGCTTTCTTT
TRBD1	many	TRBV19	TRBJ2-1	CASTLSGTGDNEQFF	TGTGCCAGTACCCTATCCGGGACAGGGGACAATGAGCAGTTCTTC
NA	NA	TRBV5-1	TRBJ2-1	CASSLGDSQQFF	TGCGCCAGCAGCTTGGGGGACTCCCAGCAGTTCTTC
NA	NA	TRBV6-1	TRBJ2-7	CASSEATGRQYF	TGTGCCAGCAGTGAGGCAACAGGACGGCAGTACTTC
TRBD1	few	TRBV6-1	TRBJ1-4	CASGFGTANEKLFF	TGTGCCAGCGGTTTCGGGACAGCTAATGAAAAACTGTTTTTT
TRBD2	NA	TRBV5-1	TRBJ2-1	CASSARGGEQFF	TGCGCCAGCAGCGCCCGGGGGGGTGAGCAGTTCTTC
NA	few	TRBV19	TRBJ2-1	CASRTASYNEQFF	TGTGCCAGTAGGACCGCTTCCTACAATGAGCAGTTCTTC
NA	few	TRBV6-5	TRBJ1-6	CASSAGRGNSPLHF	TGTGCCAGCAGCGCTGGACGGGGAAATTCACCCCTCCACTTT
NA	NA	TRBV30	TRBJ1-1	CAWRSRGTLNTEAFF	TGTGCCTGGAGATCAAGGGGAACTCTGAACACTGAAGCTTTCTTT
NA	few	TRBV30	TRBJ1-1	CAWTRGLGEGTEAFF	TGTGCCTGGACCCGTGGCCTGGGGGAAGGCACTGAAGCTTTCTTT
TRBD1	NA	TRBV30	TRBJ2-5	CAWGYKTGGAETQYF	TGTGCCTGGGGATATAAGACAGGGGGCGCAGAGACCCAGTACTTC
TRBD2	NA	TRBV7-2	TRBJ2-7	CASSPGLAGPSYEQYF	TGTGCCAGCAGCCCTGGACTAGCGGGTCCCTCCTACGAGCAGTACTTC
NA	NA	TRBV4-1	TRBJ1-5	CASSHDTSNQPQHF	TGCGCCAGCAGCCACGACACAAGCAATCAGCCCCAGCATTTT
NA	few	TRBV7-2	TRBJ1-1	CASSLGPLNTEAFF	TGTGCCAGCAGCTTAGGGCCGTTGAACACTGAAGCTTTCTTT
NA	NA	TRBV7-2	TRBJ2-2	CASSLGLGTGELFF	TGTGCCAGCAGCTTAGGTCTTGGCACCGGGGAGCTGTTTTTT
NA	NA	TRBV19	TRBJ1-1	CASSMLYRNTEAFF	TGTGCCAGTAGTATGCTTTATAGAAACACTGAAGCTTTCTTT
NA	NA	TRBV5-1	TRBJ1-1	CASSGRDKNTEAFF	TGCGCCAGCAGCGGCCGGGACAAGAACACTGAAGCTTTCTTT
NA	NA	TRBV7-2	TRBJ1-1	CASSLTQGYTEAFF	TGTGCCAGCAGCTTGACACAGGGCTACACTGAAGCTTTCTTT
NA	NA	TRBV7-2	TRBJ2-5	CASSFTGGGETQYF	TGTGCCAGCAGCTTTACGGGAGGGGGCGAGACCCAGTACTTC
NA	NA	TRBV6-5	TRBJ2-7	CASSNPRGSYEQYF	TGTGCCAGCAGTAACCCCAGGGGATCCTACGAGCAGTACTTC
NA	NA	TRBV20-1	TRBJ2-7	CSAGNYEQYF	TGCAGTGCTGGAAATTACGAGCAGTACTTC
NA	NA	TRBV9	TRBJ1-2	CASGAGVNYGYTF	TGTGCCAGCGGCGCCGGGGTGAACTATGGCTACACCTTC
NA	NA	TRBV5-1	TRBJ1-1	CASSLRQGTEAFF	TGCGCCAGCAGCTTACGCCAGGGTACTGAAGCTTTCTTT
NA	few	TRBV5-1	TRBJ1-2	CASSFSGRPGYTF	TGCGCCAGCAGCTTCTCGGGACGGCCCGGCTACACCTTC
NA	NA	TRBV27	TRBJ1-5	CASSLVWHSGQPQHF	TGTGCCAGCAGTTTAGTGTGGCACAGCGGGCAGCCCCAGCATTTT
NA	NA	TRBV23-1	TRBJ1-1	CASSQYLAFF	TGCGCCAGCAGTCAATATTTAGCTTTCTTT
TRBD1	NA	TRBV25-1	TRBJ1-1	CASSAPQGGNTEAFF	TGTGCCAGCAGTGCCCCGCAGGGGGGGAACACTGAAGCTTTCTTT
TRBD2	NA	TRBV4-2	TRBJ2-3	CASSRSGRTTDTQYF	TGTGCCAGCAGCCGTAGCGGGAGGACCACAGATACGCAGTATTTT
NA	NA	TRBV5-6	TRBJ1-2	CASSSTGDYGYTF	TGTGCCAGCAGCTCAACGGGGGACTATGGCTACACCTTC
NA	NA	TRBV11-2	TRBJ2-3	CASSPVAASTDTQYF	TGTGCCAGCAGCCCGGTAGCGGCTAGCACAGATACGCAGTATTTT
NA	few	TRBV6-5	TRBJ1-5	CASSRTWGADQPQHF	TGTGCCAGCAGTCGAACGTGGGGGGCCGATCAGCCCCAGCATTTT
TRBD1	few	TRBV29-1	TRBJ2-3	CSVETGGGTDTQYF	TGCAGCGTCGAGACAGGGGGCGGCACAGATACGCAGTATTTT
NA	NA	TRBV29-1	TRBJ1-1	CSVHVTGQENTEAFF	TGCAGCGTCCACGTTACGGGGCAGGAGAACACTGAAGCTTTCTTT
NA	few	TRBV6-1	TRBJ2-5	CASSWGLQETQYF	TGTGCCAGCAGTTGGGGTCTCCAAGAGACCCAGTACTTC
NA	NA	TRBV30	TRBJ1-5	CAWNSVNSNQPQHF	TGTGCCTGGAACAGTGTGAATAGCAATCAGCCCCAGCATTTT